The 18 T cell receptor beta chains presented below share a single source sample, sequenced in a study of T cells in Graves' hyperthyroidism and ophthalmopathy. Authors of the study amplified TCR beta CDR3 regions from RNA transcripts. The HTBI primer set drove a first-round RT-PCR of the TCR CDR3. One entry per CDR3 protein, called by TCRdb with MiXCR from the multiplex PCR reads. Among 40,000 to 60,000 distinct CDR3 sequences, roughly 50% were seen once, and the ten largest hold approximately 30%. Sequencing used peripheral blood or thyroid tissue (not recorded which). These receptors were collected from a man younger than 35 with Graves' hyperthyroidism.

This clonotype has a count of ten or more. One end of the junction fails to match germline, which may point to a read error. The rearrangement joins TRBV20-1 to TRBJ2-7; either TRBD1 or TRBD2 may supply D (5 bases each). CDR3 length: 11 amino acids. The germline V gene has CDR1 DFQATT and CDR2 SNEGSKA (reference sequence). CDR3 bases: TGCAGTGCTAGATCCGGGACCCTGGGTAGCTTC. This gives the protein CSARSGTLGSF.

The rearrangement joins TRBV7-2 to TRBJ2-5; TRBD2 might be the D (5 bases). Germline assignment: CDR1 SGHTA and CDR2 FQGNSA. The V and J ends lost 5 bases and 11 bases respectively, with 15 bases between them. The CDR3 totals 12 residues. This CDR3 is CASSPGRTYQYF. CDR3 DNA: TGTGCCAGCAGCCCCGGTAGGACTTATCAGTACTTC. Full variable domain (rest looked up from reference TRBV7-2 and TRBJ2-5): GAGVSQSPSNKVTEKGKDVELRCDPISGHTALYWYRQSLGQGLEFLIYFQGNSAPDKSGLPSDRFSAERTGGSVSTLTIQRTQQEDSAVYLCASSPGRTYQYFGPGTRLLVL.

There are a few counts of this clonotype. The chain has TRBV9 and TRBJ1-6, with D hard to call. This CDR3 spans 13 amino acids. Deletions cut 2 bases from V and 7 bases from J, with 7 bases between. CDR1 SGDLS and CDR2 YYNGEE come from the germline V gene. In DNA form, the CDR3 reads TGTGCCAGCAGCGTTGGCGAGAATTCACCCCTCCACTTT. This encodes CASSVGENSPLHF.

This clonotype was detected once. The chain carries TRBV15 and TRBJ1-5, with TRBD1 matching 7 bases. V trimming: 0 bases; J trimming: 12 bases; junction bases outside the gene matches: 8. The V gene's germline CDR1 is LNHNV and CDR2 YYDKDF (reference sequence). This CDR3 region has 14 residues. CDR3 sequence (DNA): TGTGCCACCAGCAGAGATCTTGAGACAGGGATCCAGCATTTT. Translation gives CATSRDLETGIQHF.

To note about this clonotype: The final CDR3 position lacks the conserved phenylalanine or tryptophan, pointing to a likely read error. The rearrangement joins TRBV7-9 to TRBJ2-5, with no clear D. Germline V CDR1 and CDR2: SEHNR, FQNEAQ (reference sequence). Between the trimmed V and J ends, which lost 5 bases and 4 bases, there was a span of 23 bases. The CDR3 runs 17 residues. The CDR3 loop reads CASSPKNPSLGGETQYL. In nucleotides, the CDR3 is TGTGCCAGCAGCCCAAAAAACCCGTCTCTAGGCGGAGAGACCCAGTACCTC.

This clonotype was recorded many times. This chain links TRBV5-5 with TRBJ1-1; maybe TRBD1 (5 bases). With 7 bases removed from V and 0 bases from J, the gap between germline ends came to 10 bases. CDR3 size: 13 residues. Germline assignment: CDR1 SGHKS and CDR2 YYEKEE (reference sequence). Written as DNA, the CDR3 is TGTGCCAGCGACAGAGGGATGAACACTGAAGCTTTCTTT. Translated, it gives CASDRGMNTEAFF.

This clonotype occurred a few times. The chain recombines TRBV29-1 with TRBJ2-7; TRBD2 matches at 12 bases. This CDR3 contains 16 residues. The V and J ends lost 6 bases and 0 bases, in that order; junction bases with no gene match: 9. Germline V gene data show CDR1 as SQVTM and CDR2 as ANQGSEA. Here the CDR3 reads CSVRPGTSGYSYEQYF. The CDR3 coding sequence is TGCAGCGTGAGGCCCGGGACTAGCGGGTACTCCTACGAGCAGTACTTC.

The sample holds one count of this clonotype. V usage is TRBV7-2 and J usage is TRBJ2-5; D perhaps matches TRBD2 (6 bases). Trimming left V 6 bases short and J 4 bases short, with 30 bases between. Germline values: CDR1 SGHTA, CDR2 FQGNSA. CDR3 length equals 19 residues. CDR3 amino acids: CASSAGTPTLAGQGETQYF. In nucleotides, the CDR3 is TGTGCCAGCAGTGCGGGGACCCCTACCTTGGCGGGTCAGGGAGAGACCCAGTACTTC.

To note about this clonotype: Relative to the germline gene, one junction end is altered; a read error may explain this. V gene TRBV2 combines with J gene TRBJ2-2, with D possibly TRBD2 on 6 matching bases. CDR1 is SNHLY, CDR2 FYNNEI, per germline. CDR3 length equals 12 residues. CDR3 DNA sequence: TGTGCCAGCAACTTTTTGAGGGAGGAGCTGTTTTTC. Translating it yields CASNFLREELFF.

The chain joins TRBV7-6 to TRBJ2-5; possible D gene TRBD1, 6 bases. The CDR3 covers 15 residues. V was cut by 5 bases and J by 1 base, with 14 bases left in between. CDR1 and CDR2 from the germline V gene are SGHVS and FNYEAQ. The CDR3 DNA reads as TGTGCCAGCAGCGGACAGCTAAGAGGCCAAGAGACCCAGTACTTC. Amino acid sequence: CASSGQLRGQETQYF.

This clonotype was seen many times. The chain employs TRBV12-3 or TRBV12-4 and TRBJ1-2, with unresolved D. V gave up 5 bases and J gave up 6 bases, with 13 bases separating them. CDR3 size: 13 residues. The CDR3 DNA is TGTGCCAGCAGTGAACTGGGGTCAGATGGCTACACCTTC. Its translation is CASSELGSDGYTF.

In regard to this clonotype: This may be a read error, as it is one base from a much larger clone. The chain has TRBV19 and TRBJ2-7; perhaps TRBD1 as D (6 bases). CDR1 is LNHDA and CDR2 is SQIVND in the germline V gene (reference sequence). V was trimmed by 8 bases and J by 5 bases, leaving 22 bases between them. The CDR3 length is 15 residues. CDR3 sequence (DNA): TGTGCCAGTGCCAAAGGACAGAGGGTTTTAGACGAGCAGTACTTC. This encodes CASAKGQRVLDEQYF.

On this clonotype: A much bigger clone sits one base away, suggesting this may be a read error. The rearrangement uses TRBV12-3 or TRBV12-4 and TRBJ2-2; D ambiguous. Trimming stripped 6 bases from V and 2 bases from J, with 16 bases between. CDR3 length equals 16 residues. CDR3 coding DNA: TGTGCCAGCAGAAAAAACCTTGGCCTAAACACCGGGGAGCTGTTTTTT. It encodes CASRKNLGLNTGELFF.

There are a few counts of this clonotype. The genes are TRBV29-1 and TRBJ1-1; D call uncertain. V lost 7 bases, J lost 1 base, and 16 bases lay in between. Germline values: CDR1 SQVTM, CDR2 ANQGSEA. The CDR3 is 14 residues long. CDR3 amino acids: CSGANRLSNTEAFF. CDR3 in DNA: TGCAGCGGCGCGAACAGACTCTCGAACACTGAAGCTTTCTTT. Variable domain in full (rest from reference TRBV29-1 and TRBJ1-1): SAVISQKPSRDICQRGTSLTIQCQVDSQVTMMFWYRQQPGQSLTLIATANQGSEATYESGFVIDKFPISRPNLTFSTLTVSNMSPEDSSIYLCSGANRLSNTEAFFGQGTRLTVV.

The chain combines TRBV11-2 with TRBJ1-2, with D possibly being TRBD1 (5 bases). Germline CDR1 is SGHAT and CDR2 is FQNNGV. The CDR3 runs to 15 residues. Trimming took 0 bases from V and 7 from J, leaving 15 bases between them. The CDR3 loop reads CASSLDRPGLGGYTF. In nucleotides, the CDR3 is TGTGCCAGCAGCTTAGACCGGCCAGGGTTGGGTGGCTACACCTTC.

Comments on this clonotype: This may be a read error: a much more frequent sequence differs by one nucleotide. The DNA for the CDR3 is TGCGCCAGCAGCCAGGGCGGGACCCGTGGGACCGGGGAGCTGTTTTTT. This gives the protein CASSQGGTRGTGELFF. The chain is built from TRBV4-1 and TRBJ2-2; D might be TRBD2 (6 bases). Germline CDR1 reads MGHRA; CDR2 reads YSYEKL. The CDR3 runs 16 residues. Trimming removed 3 bases from V and 5 bases from J, with 16 bases in between.

Note on this clonotype: Since a much larger clone is just one base distant, this may be a read error. The conserved final phenylalanine or tryptophan is absent from the CDR3, which likely points to a read error. The chain recombines TRBV2 with TRBJ2-7; 8 nucleotides line up with TRBD2. Germline loops: CDR1 SNHLY, CDR2 FYNNEI. CDR3 length: 19 residues. For the CDR3, the DNA is TGCGCCAGCAGCCAGCAATGGACACTACAGCGGGAGTTTATCTACGAGCAGTACCTC. This sequence encodes CASSQQWTLQREFIYEQYL.

This clonotype occurred many times. V is TRBV5-1 and J is TRBJ2-2, with 7 bases matching TRBD1. CDR3 size: 14 residues. Germline V gives CDR1 SGHRS, CDR2 YFSETQ. The V and J ends lost 6 bases and 7 bases, in that order; junction bases with no gene match: 9. CDR3 region: CASTQGDSYGELFF. The CDR3 DNA reads TGCGCCAGCACTCAGGGGGACAGTTACGGGGAGCTGTTTTTT.